The 3 T cell receptor beta chains presented below share a single source sample, sequenced in a study of Ad26.COV2.S vaccination and SARS-CoV-2 variants. Documented treatment: roughly 18 received Ad26.COV2.S at low or high dose, single or two shots; several received placebo; per-sample allocation not given. Sampling was done on day 63 after the first vaccine or placebo injection. Libraries were prepared by immunoSEQ multiplex PCR; TCRdb keeps only in-frame clonotypes and omits some of them. This table has about 250,000 clones, around 87% appearing once. The source material was peripheral blood, sampled in a trial of Ad26.COV2.S vaccine versus placebo. The receptor set was obtained from a person aged 18-65 years who received the Ad26.COV2.S COVID-19 vaccine or a placebo.

The chain joins TRBV6-5 to TRBJ2-1; D perhaps matches TRBD2 (5 bases). From germline, CDR1 is MNHEY and CDR2 SVGAGI. This CDR3 region has 15 residues. The germline V and J ends were trimmed by 5 bases and 1 base, with 12 bases remaining between them. The CDR3 bases are TGTGCCAGCAGTAAGGACTGGAAGTCCTACAATGAGCAGTTCTTC. This sequence encodes CASSKDWKSYNEQFF.

The chain is built from TRBV7-2 and TRBJ1-1, with TRBD1 as a possible D gene (5 bases). The CDR3 is 14 amino acids. The germline V gene encodes CDR1 SGHTA and CDR2 FQGNSA. Trimming stripped 1 base from V and 4 bases from J, with 10 bases between. CDR3 sequence reads: CASSLGTSTTEAFF. In DNA, the CDR3 is TGTGCCAGCAGCTTAGGGACATCTACCACTGAAGCTTTCTTT.

This clone was counted once. This chain connects TRBV4-1 to TRBJ1-4; 7 bases match TRBD1. The germline V gene encodes CDR1 MGHRA and CDR2 YSYEKL. CDR3 length equals 16 residues. Germline trimming cut 5 bases from V and 3 bases from J; bases unmatched to any gene: 9. CDR3 nucleotides: TGCGCCAGCAGCATTCGAACAGGGGCACCTAATGAAAAACTGTTTTTT. This gives the protein CASSIRTGAPNEKLFF.